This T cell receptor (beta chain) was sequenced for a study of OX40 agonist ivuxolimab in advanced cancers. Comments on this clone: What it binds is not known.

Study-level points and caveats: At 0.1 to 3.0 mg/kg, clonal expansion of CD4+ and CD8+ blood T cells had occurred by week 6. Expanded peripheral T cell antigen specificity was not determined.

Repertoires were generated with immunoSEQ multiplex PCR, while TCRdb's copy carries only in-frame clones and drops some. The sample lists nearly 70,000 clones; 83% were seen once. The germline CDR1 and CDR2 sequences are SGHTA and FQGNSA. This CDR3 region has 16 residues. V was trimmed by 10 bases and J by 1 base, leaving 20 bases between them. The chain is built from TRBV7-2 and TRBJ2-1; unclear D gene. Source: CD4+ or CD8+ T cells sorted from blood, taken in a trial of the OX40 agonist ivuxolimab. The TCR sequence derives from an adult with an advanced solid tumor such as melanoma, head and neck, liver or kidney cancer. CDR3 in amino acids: CATTIKGGGSYNEQFF. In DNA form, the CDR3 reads TGTGCCACCACGATTAAGGGCGGCGGATCCTACAATGAGCAGTTCTTC.